This TCR beta chain is from a study of shared clonotypes between healthy human individuals. Turning to the study itself: Per donor, CD8 memory used one plate, CD8 naive used two, CD4 memory used three and CD4 naive used three. General study findings and limits: Across a handful of donors, naive CD4 shared 5% to 6%, naive CD8 over 3%, memory CD4 2.3%, memory CD8 more than 0.35%. Incompleteness in sorted-subset sequencing, despite large depth, was shown by rarefaction.

It was across several immunoSEQ plates that each subset's genomic DNA was evenly split. The table came from immunoSEQ multiplex PCR; TCRdb's copy has only in-frame clones and leaves some out. The data hold millions of clones, with under 95% observed a single time. Naive CD8 populations comprised CD45RO-negative cells positively selected for CCR7, excluding terminally differentiated effector memory CD45RA+ cells. CDR1 and CDR2 (germline): SEHNR, FQNEAQ (reference sequence). This CDR3 spans 15 amino acids. V was shortened by 2 bases and J by 1 base, with 11 bases between the two germline ends. In the case of this clone: Its antigen is unidentified.

The chain is built from TRBV7-9 and TRBJ1-1; D not certain. The sequence was obtained from a man between 18 and 29 years old in good health. Some clones in this sample may be carry-over from other donors' samples. The sample taken for sequencing was naive CD8+ T cells from PBMCs. As DNA, the CDR3 is TGTGCCAGCAGCTTAACCCAGTCTAAGAACACTGAAGCTTTCTTT. It specifies CASSLTQSKNTEAFF. The variable domain in full, completed from reference TRBV7-9 and TRBJ1-1, reads DTGVSQNPRHKITKRGQNVTFRCDPISEHNRLYWYRQTLGQGPEFLTYFQNEAQLEKSRLLSDRFSAERPKGSFSTLEIQRTEQGDSAMYLCASSLTQSKNTEAFFGQGTRLTVV.